Each of the 10 T cell receptor beta chains below was sequenced from the same sample in a study of T cell responses to AZD1222 COVID-19 vaccine. Method: immunoSEQ multiplex PCR; TCRdb's copy keeps in-frame clones and lacks some. The data show 90,000 to 95,000 clones, about 91% seen once. This specimen consisted of peripheral blood, obtained on day 0 of AZD1222 vaccination. Every receptor here comes from an adult in good health.

The V gene is TRBV27, the J gene TRBJ1-2; 8 bases match TRBD1. CDR1 is MNHEY, CDR2 SMNVEV, per germline (reference sequence). The CDR3 length is 15 residues. V trimming: 2 bases; J trimming: 8 bases; junction bases outside the gene matches: 10. The chain's CDR3 is CASSLNRGTRLGYTF. DNA of the CDR3: TGTGCCAGCAGTTTAAACAGGGGGACCAGGCTGGGCTACACCTTC.

This chain uses TRBV10-3 with TRBJ1-3; TRBD1 is a possible D gene (5 bases). Per the germline V gene, CDR1 is ENHRY and CDR2 is SYGVKD. V lost 6 bases, J lost 2 bases, and 14 bases lay in between. This CDR3 contains 15 residues. CDR3 residues: CAIRPSGGTGNTIYF. In DNA, the CDR3 is TGTGCCATCAGACCCAGTGGGGGGACTGGAAACACCATATATTTT.

The chain uses TRBV7-6 and TRBJ2-3; unclear D gene. The V end lost 5 bases, the J end lost 1 base, and 16 bases lay between the germline ends. Germline-derived CDR1 and CDR2 are SGHVS and FNYEAQ. This CDR3 is built from 16 residues. The CDR3 is CASSLRVRPGTDTQYF. For the CDR3, the DNA is TGTGCCAGCAGCCTTAGAGTGAGACCTGGCACAGATACGCAGTATTTT. Using reference TRBV7-6 and TRBJ2-3 for the parts outside the CDR3, the full variable domain is GAGVSQSPRYKVTKRGQDVALRCDPISGHVSLYWYRQALGQGPEFLTYFNYEAQQDKSGLPNDRFSAERPEGSISTLTIQRTEQRDSAMYRCASSLRVRPGTDTQYFGPGTRLTVL.

The chain combines TRBV27 with TRBJ1-2, with TRBD1 matching 10 bases. Germline-derived CDR1 and CDR2 are MNHEY and SMNVEV (reference sequence). J was trimmed by 1 base and V by 6 bases; bases with no gene match: 5. This CDR3 spans 15 amino acids. The CDR3 DNA is TGTGCCAGCAGGACAGGGGGCGCGGGTAACTATGGCTACACCTTC. Translated, it gives CASRTGGAGNYGYTF.

This chain connects TRBV7-8 to TRBJ2-7; 9 positions match TRBD2. In germline, CDR1 is SGHVS, CDR2 FQNEAQ. This CDR3 comprises 16 residues. V gave up 6 bases and J gave up 0 bases; unmatched junction bases: 9. The CDR3 loop reads CASRERGSGSSYEQYF. The DNA for the CDR3 is TGTGCCAGCAGGGAAAGGGGTAGCGGGAGCTCCTACGAGCAGTACTTC.

The chain employs TRBV28 and TRBJ1-2; possible D gene TRBD1, 6 bases. The CDR3 has 13 amino acids. The germline V gene encodes CDR1 MDHEN and CDR2 SYDVKM. The germline V and J ends were trimmed by 2 bases and 4 bases, with 8 bases remaining between them. The CDR3 sequence: CASSLQGTYGYTF. The CDR3 DNA follows: TGTGCCAGCAGTTTACAGGGGACCTATGGCTACACCTTC.

The genes are TRBV10-3 and TRBJ1-5; D remains ambiguous. The V end lost 10 bases, the J end lost 7 bases, and 14 bases lay between the germline ends. Germline V gene lookup returns CDR1 ENHRY and CDR2 SYGVKD. CDR3 size: 12 residues. CDR3 in amino acids: CATTDPGQPQHF. The CDR3 region has the DNA TGTGCCACCACAGATCCGGGCCAGCCCCAGCATTTT.

The CDR3 nucleotides are TGTGCCATCAGTGATGGGTTATGGCTTGGCTACACCTTC. Translating gives CAISDGLWLGYTF. The genes are TRBV10-3 and TRBJ1-2; D is unresolved. V lost 3 bases and J 7 bases, leaving 12 bases between the germline ends. The CDR3 length is 13 residues. Germline-derived CDR1 and CDR2 are ENHRY and SYGVKD.

This clone was detected once. The V gene is TRBV19, the J gene TRBJ1-1; no definite D call. Germline CDR1 reads LNHDA; CDR2 reads SQIVND (reference sequence). The CDR3 spans 13 residues. Trimming shortened V by 6 bases and J by 6 bases, and 14 bases separated the two germline ends. CDR3 nucleotide sequence: TGTGCCAGTAGCGTGGGCGGCATCGCTGAAGCTTTCTTT. Protein: CASSVGGIAEAFF.

This clone has ten or more counts. One junction end does not reproduce the germline sequence, and a read error may be involved. The chain joins TRBV15 to TRBJ1-2; no firm D call. CDR3 length: 15 amino acids. The germline CDR1 and CDR2 sequences are LNHNV and YYDKDF (reference sequence). CDR3 sequence (DNA): TGTGCCACCAGAAGAGCAGGAGGGCGCGCCTATGGCTACACCTTC. Residues: CATRRAGGRAYGYTF.